Listed below are T cell receptor beta chains from one sample, sequenced in a study of T-cell memory formation after mild COVID-19. TCRdb analysed the 5' RACE reads with MiXCR anew, one entry per CDR3 protein. The sample consists of 580,000 or so distinct CDR3 sequences, roughly a sixth of them appearing once. Sample: PBMCs or a T cell subset sorted from them (not recorded which). These receptors were taken from an adult woman who had mild COVID-19 (a few samples of this study predate the infection). Cell type and time point are not known. Each CDR3 is given with its conserved first and last residue. A D gene is named only where the DNA matches it firmly. Size values are once, few and many counts, or a class for expanded clones, and some rows have none.

j_gene: TRBJ2-1
d_gene: NA
v_gene: TRBV7-6
abundance: few
CDR3aa: CASTGVYNEQFF
CDR3nt: TGTGCCAGCACCGGAGTCTACAATGAGCAGTTCTTC

j_gene: TRBJ2-1
d_gene: NA
v_gene: TRBV9
abundance: few
CDR3aa: CASSDVGAGNEQFF
CDR3nt: TGTGCCAGCAGCGACGTCGGGGCGGGCAATGAGCAGTTCTTC

j_gene: TRBJ2-3
d_gene: NA
v_gene: TRBV15
abundance: few
CDR3aa: CATSSPRSDTQYF
CDR3nt: TGTGCCACCAGCAGCCCCAGGTCAGATACGCAGTATTTT

j_gene: TRBJ2-1
d_gene: NA
v_gene: TRBV12-5
abundance: few
CDR3aa: CASGSGTASYNEQFF
CDR3nt: TGTGCTAGTGGTAGCGGGACAGCCTCATACAATGAGCAGTTCTTC

j_gene: TRBJ2-3
d_gene: TRBD2
v_gene: TRBV7-2
abundance: few
CDR3aa: CASSLTLAGGTITDTQYF
CDR3nt: TGTGCCAGCAGCTTAACACTAGCGGGGGGGACAATCACAGATACGCAGTATTTT

j_gene: TRBJ2-1
d_gene: TRBD2
v_gene: TRBV15
abundance: NA
CDR3aa: CATSRVSGTTPREQFF
CDR3nt: TGTGCCACCAGCAGAGTTTCCGGGACTACCCCACGTGAGCAGTTCTTC

j_gene: TRBJ2-1
d_gene: NA
v_gene: TRBV18
abundance: NA
CDR3aa: CASSPIERNEQFF
CDR3nt: TGTGCCAGCTCACCAATCGAGCGCAATGAGCAGTTCTTC

j_gene: TRBJ1-5
d_gene: NA
v_gene: TRBV12-3/TRBV12-4
abundance: few
CDR3aa: CASSPVGGYNQPQHF
CDR3nt: TGTGCCAGCAGTCCTGTCGGGGGGTACAATCAGCCCCAGCATTTT

j_gene: TRBJ1-5
d_gene: NA
v_gene: TRBV2
abundance: NA
CDR3aa: CASSVRGTSNQPQHF
CDR3nt: TGTGCCAGCAGTGTACGAGGGACGAGCAATCAGCCCCAGCATTTT

j_gene: TRBJ2-5
d_gene: NA
v_gene: TRBV5-1
abundance: NA
CDR3aa: CASSLARGGRETQYF
CDR3nt: TGCGCCAGCAGCTTGGCCAGGGGGGGTCGGGAGACCCAGTACTTC

j_gene: TRBJ1-1
d_gene: NA
v_gene: TRBV12-3/TRBV12-4
abundance: NA
CDR3aa: CASTGPLNTEAFF
CDR3nt: TGTGCCAGCACGGGACCGTTGAACACTGAAGCTTTCTTT

j_gene: TRBJ2-7
d_gene: NA
v_gene: TRBV12-3/TRBV12-4
abundance: NA
CDR3aa: CASSLRGRIEQYF
CDR3nt: TGTGCCAGCAGTTTACGAGGACGGATAGAGCAGTACTTC

j_gene: TRBJ2-4
d_gene: TRBD2
v_gene: TRBV5-4
abundance: NA
CDR3aa: CASTQAGSQNIQYF
CDR3nt: TGTGCCAGCACCCAAGCGGGGAGTCAAAACATTCAGTACTTC

j_gene: TRBJ1-1
d_gene: TRBD1
v_gene: TRBV12-3/TRBV12-4
abundance: few
CDR3aa: CASSSRQGAEAFF
CDR3nt: TGTGCCAGCAGTTCCCGACAGGGGGCTGAAGCTTTCTTT

j_gene: TRBJ2-2
d_gene: NA
v_gene: TRBV7-3
abundance: few
CDR3aa: CASSLLPAGNTGELFF
CDR3nt: TGTGCCAGCAGCTTACTACCAGCGGGGAACACCGGGGAGCTGTTTTTT

j_gene: TRBJ2-2
d_gene: NA
v_gene: TRBV4-1
abundance: NA
CDR3aa: CASSPSPRVHLTGELFF
CDR3nt: TGCGCCAGCAGCCCCTCACCGAGGGTTCACTTAACCGGGGAGCTGTTTTTT

j_gene: TRBJ2-3
d_gene: TRBD1
v_gene: TRBV5-4
abundance: NA
CDR3aa: CASSSRTGSWDTQYF
CDR3nt: TGTGCCAGCAGCTCCCGGACAGGGTCATGGGATACGCAGTATTTT

j_gene: TRBJ1-2
d_gene: TRBD1
v_gene: TRBV6-6
abundance: few
CDR3aa: CASSGTGNSLGDYGYTF
CDR3nt: TGTGCCAGCAGTGGGACAGGGAACTCCCTAGGGGACTATGGCTACACCTTC

j_gene: TRBJ1-2
d_gene: TRBD1
v_gene: TRBV15
abundance: NA
CDR3aa: CATRLGTDNYGYTF
CDR3nt: TGTGCCACCAGGCTTGGGACAGACAACTATGGCTACACCTTC

j_gene: TRBJ2-3
d_gene: NA
v_gene: TRBV10-3
abundance: NA
CDR3aa: CAISESLTQNTDTQYF
CDR3nt: TGTGCCATCAGTGAGTCCCTAACCCAAAACACAGATACGCAGTATTTT

j_gene: TRBJ1-3
d_gene: NA
v_gene: TRBV20-1
abundance: few
CDR3aa: CSARTNSISGNTIYF
CDR3nt: TGCAGCGCCCGAACAAACAGTATCTCTGGAAACACCATATATTTT

j_gene: TRBJ2-7
d_gene: TRBD1
v_gene: TRBV29-1
abundance: NA
CDR3aa: CSVRTGGYEQYF
CDR3nt: TGCAGCGTCCGGACAGGAGGCTACGAGCAGTACTTC

j_gene: TRBJ2-5
d_gene: TRBD2
v_gene: TRBV6-1
abundance: few
CDR3aa: CASRPERGWYQETQYF
CDR3nt: TGTGCCAGCAGGCCAGAGCGGGGATGGTACCAAGAGACCCAGTACTTC

j_gene: TRBJ2-1
d_gene: NA
v_gene: TRBV24-1
abundance: NA
CDR3aa: CATSGYSRSSYNEQFF
CDR3nt: TGTGCCACCAGTGGCTATAGCCGGAGCTCCTACAATGAGCAGTTCTTC

j_gene: TRBJ2-5
d_gene: NA
v_gene: TRBV25-1
abundance: few
CDR3aa: CASSGGQISQETQYF
CDR3nt: TGTGCCAGCAGTGGCGGACAGATAAGCCAAGAGACCCAGTACTTC

j_gene: TRBJ2-3
d_gene: TRBD2
v_gene: TRBV7-2
abundance: NA
CDR3aa: CASSLRGGGAISTDTQYF
CDR3nt: TGTGCCAGCAGCTTACGTGGCGGGGGGGCTATCAGCACAGATACGCAGTATTTT

j_gene: TRBJ2-1
d_gene: NA
v_gene: TRBV12-3/TRBV12-4
abundance: few
CDR3aa: CASSPAGGGLDEQFF
CDR3nt: TGTGCCAGCAGTCCCGCTGGGGGCGGCTTGGATGAGCAGTTCTTC

j_gene: TRBJ2-3
d_gene: NA
v_gene: TRBV7-6
abundance: few
CDR3aa: CASSLAGGNPTDTQYF
CDR3nt: TGTGCCAGCAGCTTAGCGGGCGGGAACCCCACAGATACGCAGTATTTT

j_gene: TRBJ2-1
d_gene: TRBD2
v_gene: TRBV2
abundance: few
CDR3aa: CASSDPGLAGGREQFF
CDR3nt: TGTGCCAGCAGTGATCCCGGACTAGCGGGGGGGCGTGAGCAGTTCTTC

j_gene: TRBJ2-1
d_gene: TRBD2
v_gene: TRBV24-1
abundance: few
CDR3aa: CATSDFLAGEYNEQFF
CDR3nt: TGTGCCACCAGTGATTTTCTAGCGGGAGAGTACAATGAGCAGTTCTTC

j_gene: TRBJ2-3
d_gene: TRBD2
v_gene: TRBV20-1
abundance: NA
CDR3aa: CSARPRLAGRTDTQYF
CDR3nt: TGCAGTGCTAGGCCCCGACTAGCGGGGCGCACAGATACGCAGTATTTT

j_gene: TRBJ1-5
d_gene: NA
v_gene: TRBV19
abundance: NA
CDR3aa: CASSIQGHSNQPQHF
CDR3nt: TGTGCCAGTAGTATCCAGGGTCATAGCAATCAGCCCCAGCATTTT

j_gene: TRBJ2-7
d_gene: NA
v_gene: TRBV11-1
abundance: NA
CDR3aa: CASSLESDKSYEQYF
CDR3nt: TGTGCCAGCAGTCTAGAGTCCGACAAGTCCTACGAGCAGTACTTC

j_gene: TRBJ2-7
d_gene: NA
v_gene: TRBV4-1
abundance: NA
CDR3aa: CASSQGMARYEQYF
CDR3nt: TGCGCCAGCAGCCAAGGGATGGCGAGATACGAGCAGTACTTC

j_gene: TRBJ2-7
d_gene: TRBD2
v_gene: TRBV12-3/TRBV12-4
abundance: few
CDR3aa: CASSPGGYPYEQYF
CDR3nt: TGTGCCAGCAGTCCCGGGGGGTATCCCTACGAGCAGTACTTC

j_gene: TRBJ2-7
d_gene: NA
v_gene: TRBV9
abundance: few
CDR3aa: CASSVGAGEQYF
CDR3nt: TGTGCCAGCAGCGTAGGGGCAGGGGAGCAGTACTTC

j_gene: TRBJ1-1
d_gene: NA
v_gene: TRBV14
abundance: few
CDR3aa: CASSQGMGAEAFF
CDR3nt: TGTGCCAGCAGCCAAGGAATGGGTGCTGAAGCTTTCTTT

j_gene: TRBJ2-7
d_gene: NA
v_gene: TRBV24-1
abundance: few
CDR3aa: CATSEHPGSSYEQYF
CDR3nt: TGTGCCACCAGTGAGCATCCGGGGTCCTCCTACGAGCAGTACTTC

j_gene: TRBJ2-7
d_gene: TRBD1
v_gene: TRBV9
abundance: NA
CDR3aa: CASSVAGQGAYEQYF
CDR3nt: TGTGCCAGCAGCGTAGCGGGACAGGGGGCATACGAGCAGTACTTC

j_gene: TRBJ1-2
d_gene: NA
v_gene: TRBV6-5
abundance: NA
CDR3aa: CASSPGAPFGRGYTF
CDR3nt: TGTGCCAGCAGTCCAGGGGCCCCCTTCGGTCGTGGCTACACCTTC

j_gene: TRBJ1-4
d_gene: TRBD1
v_gene: TRBV3-1
abundance: NA
CDR3aa: CASSQEVLDRGQTNEKLFF
CDR3nt: TGTGCCAGCAGCCAAGAAGTTCTGGACAGGGGGCAGACTAATGAAAAACTGTTTTTT

j_gene: TRBJ2-7
d_gene: TRBD2
v_gene: TRBV25-1
abundance: NA
CDR3aa: CASSALAGGSEQYF
CDR3nt: TGTGCCAGCAGTGCACTAGCGGGGGGGAGCGAGCAGTACTTC